These T cell receptor beta chains were read from a single sample in a study of T cell changes during pregnancy in multiple sclerosis. The method was immunoSEQ multiplex PCR; TCRdb's version includes in-frame clones alone and lacks a portion of them. The sample records about 59,000 clones, over 85% being singletons. The sample consisted of CD8+ T cells from peripheral blood mononuclear cells, taken in the third trimester of pregnancy. The receptors were sampled from a female donor with multiple sclerosis, enrolled in a pregnancy study. Both conserved end residues are part of each CDR3. A D gene is named only where the DNA matches it firmly. Only some rows state a clone size, as once, few, many or a class for expanded clones.

size,J,V,D,CDR3,DNA
.,TRBJ2-7,TRBV19,.,CASGYPGDEQYF,TGTGCCTCCGGATACCCCGGGGACGAGCAGTACTTC
.,TRBJ2-3,TRBV2,TRBD2,CASNSLAGNTDTQYF,TGTGCCAGCAATTCACTAGCGGGCAACACAGATACGCAGTATTTT
.,TRBJ2-1,TRBV6-5,TRBD1,CASSSTGEQFF,TGTGCCAGCAGCTCGACAGGGGAGCAGTTCTTC
.,TRBJ2-1,TRBV7-3,TRBD2,CASSSTPGGRISYNEQFF,TGTGCCAGCAGCTCGACCCCGGGAGGTCGGATTTCCTACAATGAGCAGTTCTTC
.,TRBJ1-5,TRBV27,.,CASGGINQPQHF,TGTGCCAGCGGGGGGATCAATCAGCCCCAGCATTTT
.,TRBJ1-1,TRBV13,.,CASSLARVAAFF,TGTGCCAGCAGCTTAGCCAGGGTCGCAGCTTTCTTT
few,TRBJ1-1,TRBV5-1,.,CASSLGGRTEAFF,TGCGCCAGCAGCTTGGGAGGTCGCACTGAAGCTTTCTTT
once,TRBJ2-3,TRBV11-3,.,CASSLNGDTDTQYF,TGTGCCAGCAGCTTAAACGGAGACACAGATACGCAGTATTTT
once,TRBJ2-4,TRBV5-4,.,CASSFADPRRDIQYF,TGTGCCAGCAGCTTCGCTGACCCCCGGAGGGACATTCAGTACTTC
.,TRBJ1-1,TRBV6-1,.,CASVVNTEAFF,TGTGCCAGCGTAGTGAACACTGAAGCTTTCTTT
.,TRBJ2-5,TRBV19,TRBD2,CASTDSSGETQYF,TGTGCCAGTACCGACTCTAGCGGAGAGACCCAGTACTTC
.,TRBJ2-7,TRBV19,TRBD2,CASSPLAGGLYEQYF,TGTGCCAGTAGTCCTCTAGCGGGAGGGCTCTACGAGCAGTACTTC
.,TRBJ1-5,TRBV19,TRBD1,CASSIWQGAKQPQHF,TGTGCCAGTAGTATATGGCAGGGGGCAAAACAGCCCCAGCATTTT
.,TRBJ2-7,TRBV9,.,CASSPGADHSYEQYF,TGTGCCAGCAGCCCAGGGGCGGACCACTCCTACGAGCAGTACTTC
.,TRBJ2-1,TRBV10-2,.,CASSEVSLYNEQFF,TGCGCCAGCAGTGAAGTGAGTCTCTACAATGAGCAGTTCTTC
.,TRBJ2-1,TRBV18,TRBD2,CASSQPGLAGDSEQFF,TGTGCCAGCTCACAACCGGGACTAGCGGGAGATAGTGAGCAGTTCTTC
.,TRBJ1-2,TRBV19,.,CASSMVSRGGYTF,TGTGCCAGTAGTATGGTGTCAAGAGGCGGCTACACCTTC
.,TRBJ2-7,TRBV19,TRBD1,CASSPGQSYEQYF,TGTGCCAGTAGTCCGGGACAGTCCTACGAGCAGTACTTC
.,TRBJ2-7,TRBV5-1,TRBD1,CASSPTRTGADEQYF,TGCGCCAGCAGCCCTACCCGGACAGGCGCTGACGAGCAGTACTTC
once,TRBJ2-5,TRBV4-2,TRBD1,CASSQGGGSETQYF,TGTGCCAGCAGCCAAGGAGGGGGCTCGGAGACCCAGTACTTC
.,TRBJ2-5,TRBV7-9,.,CASTNPWQAKDQETQYF,TGTGCCAGCACCAACCCATGGCAGGCGAAAGACCAAGAGACCCAGTACTTC
.,TRBJ2-7,TRBV30,TRBD1,CAWSLDRVDEQYF,TGTGCCTGGAGTTTGGACAGGGTTGACGAGCAGTACTTC